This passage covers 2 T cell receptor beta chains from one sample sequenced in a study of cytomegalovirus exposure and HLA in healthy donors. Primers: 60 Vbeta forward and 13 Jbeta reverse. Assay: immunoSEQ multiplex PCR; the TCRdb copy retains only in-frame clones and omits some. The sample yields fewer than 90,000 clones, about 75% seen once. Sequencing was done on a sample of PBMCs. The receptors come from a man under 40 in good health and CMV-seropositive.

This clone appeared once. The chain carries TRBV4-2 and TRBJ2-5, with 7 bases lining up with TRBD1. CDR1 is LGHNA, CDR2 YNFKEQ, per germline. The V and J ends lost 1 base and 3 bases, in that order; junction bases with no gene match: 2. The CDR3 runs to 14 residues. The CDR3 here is CASSQADRKETQYF. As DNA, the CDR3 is TGTGCCAGCAGCCAAGCGGACAGGAAAGAGACCCAGTACTTC.

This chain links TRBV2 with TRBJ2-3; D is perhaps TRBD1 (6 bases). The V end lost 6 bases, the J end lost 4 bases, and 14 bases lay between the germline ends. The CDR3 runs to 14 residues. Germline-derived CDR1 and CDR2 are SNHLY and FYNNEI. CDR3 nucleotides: TGTGCCAGCAGACTCACAGGGACCGCAGATACGCAGTATTTT. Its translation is CASRLTGTADTQYF.